These T cell receptor beta chains were read from a single sample in a study of blood T cell repertoires in COVID-19. Sequencing was performed with immunoSEQ multiplex PCR; in TCRdb, only in-frame clones are kept and a portion is missing. The repertoire holds 150,000 or so clones, with about 91% as singletons. Material: peripheral blood. The source is a woman between 50 and 59 years old with acute or convalescent COVID-19. Both conserved end residues are part of each CDR3. A D gene is named only where the DNA matches it firmly. Rows give clone size only sometimes, using once, few, many, or a class for an expanded clone.

j_call v_call d_call clone_size cdr3_nt cdr3_aa
TRBJ1-1 TRBV6-4 - - TGTGCCAGCAGCGCGCCTCCCCGACAGCCTCAGAGCACTGAAGCTTTCTTT CASSAPPRQPQSTEAFF
TRBJ1-4 TRBV7-9 - - TGTGCCAGCAGCGCTACCAGGGGAAAGGATGAAAAACTGTTTTTT CASSATRGKDEKLFF
TRBJ2-1 TRBV6-2/TRBV6-3 TRBD2 - TGTGCCAGCAGTTACTCGGAGACTAGCGGCTGGGATGAGCAGTTCTTC CASSYSETSGWDEQFF
TRBJ1-5 TRBV5-8 - - TGTGCCAGCAGCTTGGGGGGGCAGAGCAGACAGCCCCAGCATTTT CASSLGGQSRQPQHF
TRBJ2-1 TRBV10-2 - - TGCGCCAGCAGTGAACTCGGCAAGGGGCGGTACAATGAGCAGTTCTTC CASSELGKGRYNEQFF
TRBJ2-7 TRBV6-5 - - TGTGCCAGCAGTTACACTTCTCTACGAGAGCAGTACTTC CASSYTSLREQYF
TRBJ2-7 TRBV5-6 TRBD2 - TGTGCCAGCAGCTTGATCGCGGGAGGGCCAAGTTACGAGCAGTACTTC CASSLIAGGPSYEQYF
TRBJ1-2 TRBV7-2 - - TGTGCCAGCAGCTTAGCCGGTGCAGGTCGCCACACCTTC CASSLAGAGRHTF
TRBJ2-1 TRBV7-6 TRBD2 - TGTGCCAGCAGCTTCGGGACGGGAGGGCTCGGTGAGCAGTTCTTC CASSFGTGGLGEQFF
TRBJ1-4 TRBV18 TRBD1 - TGTGCCAGCTCACCACCGTGGACCGGGACAGGGCCTAATGAAAAACTGTTTTTT CASSPPWTGTGPNEKLFF
TRBJ1-2 TRBV6-5 - - TGTGCCAGCAGTTACTCTGGGCAGATCTATGGCTACACCTTC CASSYSGQIYGYTF
TRBJ1-3 TRBV27 - - TGTGCCAGCAGCCCGGGGGCTGGAAACACCATATATTTT CASSPGAGNTIYF
TRBJ1-1 TRBV18 TRBD1 - TGTGCCAGCTCCCCCGCTCCCGGAACACCGGGACAGCAAGCTTTGAACACTGAAGCTTTCTTT CASSPAPGTPGQQALNTEAFF
TRBJ1-3 TRBV24-1 - once TGTGCCACCTCGAGCCTCTCTGGAAACACCATATATTTT CATSSLSGNTIYF
TRBJ1-5 TRBV24-1 TRBD1 - TGTGCCACCAGTGATTCGACAGGGGCTTGGCAGCCCCAGCATTTT CATSDSTGAWQPQHF
TRBJ1-1 TRBV9 - once TGTGCCAGCAGCGTGACCCTGGACAGCCTGGGTGAAGCTTTCTTT CASSVTLDSLGEAFF
TRBJ1-6 TRBV23-1 - - TGCGCCAGCAGTCAGGGTGGGGGGGCCCTCCACTTT CASSQGGGALHF
TRBJ2-1 TRBV11-3 TRBD2 - TGTGCCAGCAGCTTAGTGGGCGGGAGGGACAATGAGCAGTTCTTC CASSLVGGRDNEQFF
TRBJ2-3 TRBV5-5 TRBD2 - TGTGCCAGCAGCCCGAGGCGGGGGGGAGGCACAGATACGCAGTATTTT CASSPRRGGGTDTQYF
TRBJ1-2 TRBV5-1 - - TGCGCCAGCAGCTTGGTGGGTGAGGATGGCTACACCTTC CASSLVGEDGYTF
TRBJ1-2 TRBV4-3 - once TGCGCCAGCAGCCCTGGGAGGGTTCGGGATGGCTACACCTTC CASSPGRVRDGYTF
TRBJ2-7 TRBV6-1 - - TGTGCCAGCAGTGAACAGGGGATCGGGTCCTACGAGCAGTACTTC CASSEQGIGSYEQYF
TRBJ2-1 TRBV24-1 - - TGTGCCACCAGTGGCCACCCCGACACGGAGCAGTTCTTC CATSGHPDTEQFF
TRBJ2-7 TRBV5-6 TRBD2 - TGTGCCAGCAGCCTTTTAGCGGGAGTCCTTTACGAGCAGTACTTC CASSLLAGVLYEQYF
TRBJ2-3 TRBV7-9 - few TGTGCCAGCAGCTTGAGAGCAGATACGCAGTATTTT CASSLRADTQYF
TRBJ2-2 TRBV9 TRBD1 - TGTGCCAGCAGCGATGGACAGGGCACCGGGGAGCTGTTTTTT CASSDGQGTGELFF
TRBJ2-1 TRBV19 TRBD2 - TGTGCCAGCGATAGCGGGAGGGCCCCTTTGGGCAATGAGCAGTTCTTC CASDSGRAPLGNEQFF
TRBJ2-1 TRBV6-5 TRBD2 few TGTGCCAGCAAGGGACTAGCGGGGTACAATGAGCAGTTCTTC CASKGLAGYNEQFF
TRBJ1-5 TRBV2 TRBD1 - TGTGCCAGCAGCGGGGCCCAGGGGGGAAATCAGCCCCAGCATTTT CASSGAQGGNQPQHF
TRBJ2-7 TRBV7-9 TRBD1 - TGTGCCAGCAGCGTCCGGGACAGGGGATCCTACGAGCAGTACTTC CASSVRDRGSYEQYF
TRBJ2-2 TRBV12-5 - - TGTGCTAGTGGGGGTGCAGGGATGGGTACCGGGGAGCTGTTTTTT CASGGAGMGTGELFF
TRBJ2-3 TRBV6-5 TRBD1 - TGTGCCAGCAGTATTCGACAGGGGGATACGCAGTATTTT CASSIRQGDTQYF